The 23 T cell receptor beta chains below were found in one sample sequenced in a study of radiotherapy plus CTLA-4 blockade in lung cancer. Assay used: immunoSEQ multiplex PCR; TCRdb lists only in-frame clones, some missing. This sample has 45,000 to 55,000 clones, with 75% to 90% found just once. The sequenced sample was peripheral blood, obtained from a patient treated with radiotherapy plus ipilimumab. Receptor source: a human donor with non-small cell lung cancer that progressed on radiotherapy plus ipilimumab. Some clones in this sample may be carry-over from other donors' samples.

This chain links TRBV10-2 with TRBJ1-1, with TRBD1 as a possible D gene (6 bases). V lost 7 bases and J lost 10, with 22 bases in between. The CDR3 covers 14 residues. The germline V gene encodes CDR1 WSHSY and CDR2 SAAADI. CDR3 coding DNA: TGCGCCAGCACAGAAACAGGGTGGTTGGCTGGAGCTTTCTTT. Its protein is CASTETGWLAGAFF.

The table lists this clone with a count of one. This sequence joins TRBV7-3 and TRBJ2-6, with a weak D call TRBD1 (6 bases). Trimming pared 2 bases from V and 2 bases from J, leaving 10 bases between. CDR1 SGHTA and CDR2 FQGTGA come from the germline V gene. CDR3 length equals 16 residues. CDR3 in DNA: TGTGCCAGCAGCTTACAGGGGCAGGCTGGGGCCAACGTCCTGACTTTC. Its protein product is CASSLQGQAGANVLTF.

V and J are TRBV19 and TRBJ1-5, with unresolved D. CDR1 and CDR2 from the germline V gene are LNHDA and SQIVND (reference sequence). This CDR3 comprises 12 residues. The V end lost 3 bases, the J end lost 5 bases, and 5 bases lay between the germline ends. The CDR3 sequence: CASSIPYQPQHF. The CDR3 DNA sequence: TGTGCCAGTAGTATCCCTTATCAGCCCCAGCATTTT. Supplemented by reference TRBV19 and TRBJ1-5, the full variable domain reads DGGITQSPKYLFRKEGQNVTLSCEQNLNHDAMYWYRQDPGQGLRLIYYSQIVNDFQKGDIAEGYSVSREKKESFPLTVTSAQKNPTAFYLCASSIPYQPQHFGDGTRLSIL.

The chain joins TRBV5-1 to TRBJ2-3, with 8 bases aligning to TRBD2. This CDR3 is 15 amino acids long. Looked up from germline, CDR1 is SGHRS and CDR2 is YFSETQ. The V and J ends lost 4 bases and 2 bases, in that order; junction bases with no gene match: 6. In DNA form, the CDR3 reads TGCGCCAGCAGCCAAGCGGGAGCGCCCACAGATACGCAGTATTTT. Its translation: CASSQAGAPTDTQYF.

The chain carries TRBV11-3 and TRBJ2-3; a weak D match, TRBD1 (6 bases). The CDR3 totals 15 residues. Germline V gene sequence: CDR1 SGHNT, CDR2 YENEEA. V shed 2 bases and J shed 2 bases, with 11 bases lying between them. CDR3 bases: TGTGCCAGCAGCTTAAGGGGGAAGGACACAGATACGCAGTATTTT. This gives the protein CASSLRGKDTDTQYF.

The chain couples TRBV7-9 to TRBJ2-7; 8 bases are a match to TRBD2. Germline CDR1 reads SEHNR; CDR2 reads FQNEAQ (reference sequence). With V trimmed by 5 bases and J by 6 bases, 12 bases remained unmatched. The CDR3 spans 15 residues. The CDR3 spells CASSAGGAGRGEQYF. Written as DNA, the CDR3 is TGTGCCAGCAGCGCCGGGGGGGCAGGGCGCGGCGAGCAGTACTTC.

The gene calls are TRBV11-3 and TRBJ2-5; the match to TRBD2 covers 9 bases. V lost 7 bases, J lost 5 bases, and 2 bases stayed unmatched. The CDR3 loop spans 12 amino acids. Germline-derived CDR1 and CDR2 are SGHNT and YENEEA. The CDR3 is CASMAGGETQYF. The CDR3, as DNA: TGTGCCAGCATGGCGGGGGGGGAGACCCAGTACTTC.

V gene TRBV5-1 combines with J gene TRBJ2-1, with a possible D match to TRBD2 (6 bases). Deletions cut 4 bases from V and 0 bases from J, with 14 bases between. This CDR3 is built from 16 residues. The V gene's germline CDR1 is SGHRS and CDR2 YFSETQ. This CDR3 is CASSRGTLVSYNEQFF. CDR3 nucleotides: TGCGCCAGCAGCCGGGGGACTCTGGTCTCCTACAATGAGCAGTTCTTC.

The sample holds a few counts of this clone. The DNA for the CDR3 is TGTGCCAGCAGCTTAGGTGGAGCCGGGGAGCTGTTTTTT. It encodes CASSLGGAGELFF. The chain carries TRBV7-3 and TRBJ2-2; unclear D gene. Trimming removed 2 bases at V and 6 bases at J, with 7 bases between. The length of the CDR3 is 13 residues. CDR1 is SGHTA, CDR2 FQGTGA, per germline.

V is TRBV9 and J is TRBJ1-2; TRBD1 might be the D (5 bases). Germline V gene sequence: CDR1 SGDLS, CDR2 YYNGEE. The CDR3 sequence is 14 residues long. Trimming left V 2 bases short and J 0 bases short, with 8 bases between. CDR3 bases: TGTGCCAGCAGCGTGGGGGGGGCTAACTATGGCTACACCTTC. Its translation is CASSVGGANYGYTF.

The chain carries TRBV5-1 and TRBJ1-4, with D possibly TRBD1 on 6 matching bases. The length of the CDR3 is 17 residues. Germline values: CDR1 SGHRS, CDR2 YFSETQ. V was clipped by 4 bases and J by 1 base, with 17 bases between them. The CDR3 region is CASSPTLQGRTNEKLFF. Written as DNA, the CDR3 is TGCGCCAGCAGCCCAACCTTACAGGGCAGAACTAATGAAAAACTGTTTTTT. The complete variable domain, with remaining parts taken from reference TRBV5-1 and TRBJ1-4, reads KAGVTQTPRYLIKTRGQQVTLSCSPISGHRSVSWYQQTPGQGLQFLFEYFSETQRNKGNFPGRFSGRQFSNSRSEMNVSTLELGDSALYLCASSPTLQGRTNEKLFFGSGTQLSVL.

This chain joins TRBV6-1 and TRBJ2-3; 9 positions agree with TRBD2. The CDR3 contains 15 residues. CDR1 and CDR2 (germline): MNHNS, SASEGT. With 0 bases clipped from V and 4 bases from J, the junction kept 2 bases outside the gene matches. This CDR3 reads CASSEAGGGADTQYF. CDR3 bases: TGTGCCAGCAGTGAAGCAGGCGGGGGGGCAGATACGCAGTATTTT.

This clone appeared a few times. This chain connects TRBV4-1 to TRBJ2-1; D remains ambiguous. This CDR3 is 13 amino acids long. Germline CDR1 is MGHRA and CDR2 is YSYEKL. The V end was cut by 0 bases, the J end by 4 bases, with 4 bases between. In DNA form, the CDR3 reads TGCGCCAGCAGCCAAGAGCGTTACAATGAGCAGTTCTTC. It yields the protein CASSQERYNEQFF.

The rearrangement uses TRBV2 and TRBJ2-3; 12 bases map to TRBD2. This CDR3 has 15 residues. With V trimmed by 4 bases and J by 2 bases, 1 base remained unmatched. The germline gives CDR1 SNHLY, CDR2 FYNNEI. The CDR3 region has the DNA TGTGCCAGCAGTGGACTAGCGGGGGTCACAGATACGCAGTATTTT. It codes for CASSGLAGVTDTQYF.

The V and J genes are TRBV15 and TRBJ1-5, with 7 bases fitting TRBD1. In germline, CDR1 is LNHNV, CDR2 YYDKDF (reference sequence). This CDR3 has 16 amino acids. Germline trimming cut 4 bases from V and 4 bases from J; bases unmatched to any gene: 10. CDR3 nucleotide sequence: TGTGCCACCAGCAAACAGGGGTGGGAAGAGAATCAGCCCCAGCATTTT. Its translation is CATSKQGWEENQPQHF.

The chain joins TRBV4-3 to TRBJ2-1; TRBD2 aligns across 7 bases. Germline CDR1 is LGHNA and CDR2 is YSLEER. The J segment lost 9 bases and the V segment lost 0 bases, leaving 2 bases of the junction unmatched. This CDR3 is 13 amino acids long. CDR3 in amino acids: CASSQEAGAEQFF. The CDR3 nucleotides are TGCGCCAGCAGCCAAGAGGCGGGAGCTGAGCAGTTCTTC.

This chain connects TRBV7-2 to TRBJ2-5, with D tentatively TRBD1 (6 bases). The V gene's germline CDR1 is SGHTA and CDR2 FQGNSA. The CDR3 spans 14 residues. V was cut by 5 bases and J by 4 bases, with 14 bases left in between. As DNA, the CDR3 is TGTGCCAGCAGCGGATTTGGACAGAGAGAGACCCAGTACTTC. It specifies CASSGFGQRETQYF.

The CDR3 DNA is TGTGCCAGCAGGGCAGGGAATACTAATGAAAAACTGTTTTTT. Protein product: CASRAGNTNEKLFF. The V and J genes are TRBV11-2 and TRBJ1-4; the D gene is possibly TRBD1 (5 bases). This CDR3 contains 14 residues. V gave up 6 bases and J gave up 2 bases, with 10 bases separating them. Germline assignment: CDR1 SGHAT and CDR2 FQNNGV.

This clone appeared once. The chain links TRBV6-5 to TRBJ1-6, with D tentatively TRBD1 (6 bases). Trimming removed 8 bases at V and 5 bases at J, with 13 bases between. Per germline, CDR1 MNHEY and CDR2 SVGAGI. This CDR3 has 14 amino acids. In DNA form, the CDR3 reads TGTGCCAGCTCCCAGGGGATAAATAATTCACCCCTCCACTTT. Translated, it gives CASSQGINNSPLHF.

This chain joins TRBV6-6 and TRBJ1-5; tentatively, D is TRBD1 (5 bases). Germline CDR1 is MNHNY and CDR2 is SVGAGI (reference sequence). CDR3 length equals 15 residues. The germline V and J ends were trimmed by 6 bases and 0 bases, with 12 bases remaining between them. This chain's CDR3 is CASRGGFDSNQPQHF. The CDR3 DNA reads as TGTGCCAGCAGGGGGGGGTTCGATAGCAATCAGCCCCAGCATTTT.

The chain couples TRBV11-3 to TRBJ2-7, with TRBD2 as a possible D gene (6 bases). The CDR3 loop spans 14 amino acids. Deletions cut 1 base from V and 4 bases from J, with 11 bases between. Germline values: CDR1 SGHNT, CDR2 YENEEA. The CDR3 sequence: CASSLGGDLYEQYF. The CDR3 DNA reads as TGTGCCAGCAGCTTAGGGGGGGACTTATACGAGCAGTACTTC.

The rearrangement uses TRBV9 and TRBJ2-7; TRBD1 matches 8 bases. CDR1 is SGDLS and CDR2 is YYNGEE in the germline V gene. The ends lost 4 bases at V and 2 bases at J; junction bases unmatched: 5. The CDR3 is 14 amino acids. The CDR3 here is CASSRQGAPYEQYF. CDR3 DNA sequence: TGTGCCAGCAGCCGGCAGGGGGCTCCCTACGAGCAGTACTTC.

The rearrangement joins TRBV18 to TRBJ2-7, with a weak D call TRBD2 (6 bases). Trimming cost V 3 bases and J 2 bases, with 26 bases left between them. The V gene's germline CDR1 is KGHSH and CDR2 LQKENI. The CDR3 contains 19 residues. CDR3 coding DNA: TGTGCCAGCTCACCGGGTATGACAGCGTCTCCGGGAGCGCCCTACGAGCAGTACTTC. The encoded protein is CASSPGMTASPGAPYEQYF.